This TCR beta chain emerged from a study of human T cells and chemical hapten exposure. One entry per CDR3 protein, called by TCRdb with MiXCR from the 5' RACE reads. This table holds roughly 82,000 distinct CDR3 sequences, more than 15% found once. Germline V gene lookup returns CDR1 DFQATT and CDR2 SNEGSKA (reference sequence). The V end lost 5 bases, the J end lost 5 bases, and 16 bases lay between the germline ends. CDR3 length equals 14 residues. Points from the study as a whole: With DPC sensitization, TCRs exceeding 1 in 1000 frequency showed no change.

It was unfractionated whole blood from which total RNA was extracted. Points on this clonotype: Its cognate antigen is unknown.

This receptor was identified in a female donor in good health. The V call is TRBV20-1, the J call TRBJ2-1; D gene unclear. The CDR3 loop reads CSAFRVAGNNEQFF. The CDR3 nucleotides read TGCAGTGCTTTCCGGGTAGCTGGGAACAATGAGCAGTTCTTC.